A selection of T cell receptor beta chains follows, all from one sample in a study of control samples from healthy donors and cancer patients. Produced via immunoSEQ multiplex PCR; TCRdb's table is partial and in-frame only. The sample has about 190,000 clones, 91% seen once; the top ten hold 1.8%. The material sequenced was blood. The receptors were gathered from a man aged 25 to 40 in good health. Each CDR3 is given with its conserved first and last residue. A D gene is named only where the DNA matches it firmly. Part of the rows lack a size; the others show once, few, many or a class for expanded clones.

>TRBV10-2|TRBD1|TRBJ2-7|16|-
CASSESKPGGFSEQYF
TGCGCCAGCAGTGAGTCAAAGCCAGGGGGCTTTAGTGAGCAGTACTTC
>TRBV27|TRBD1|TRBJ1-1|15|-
CASSLAGTGNTEAFF
TGTGCCAGCAGTTTGGCGGGGACAGGGAACACTGAAGCTTTCTTT
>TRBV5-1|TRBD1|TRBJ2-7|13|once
CASSLDRAYEQYF
TGCGCCAGCAGCCTCGACAGGGCGTACGAGCAGTACTTC
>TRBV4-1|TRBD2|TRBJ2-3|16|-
CASSPISGTYTDTQYF
TGCGCCAGCAGCCCGATTAGCGGGACCTACACAGATACGCAGTATTTT
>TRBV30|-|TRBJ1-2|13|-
CAWGPSVGYGYTF
TGTGCCTGGGGTCCTTCAGTCGGCTATGGCTACACCTTC
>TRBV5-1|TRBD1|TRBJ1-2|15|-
CASSLGQGLTQGYTF
TGCGCCAGCAGCTTAGGACAGGGGTTGACACAGGGCTACACCTTC
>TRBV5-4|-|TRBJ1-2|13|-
CASSGRVGYGYTF
TGTGCCAGCAGCGGGAGGGTCGGCTATGGCTACACCTTC
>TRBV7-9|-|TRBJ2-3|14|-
CASSLVGQRDAQYF
TGTGCCAGCAGCTTAGTAGGCCAGAGAGATGCGCAGTATTTT
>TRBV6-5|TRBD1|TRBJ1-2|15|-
CASSNTGGQRYGYTF
TGTGCCAGCAGTAATACAGGGGGACAGCGCTATGGCTACACCTTC
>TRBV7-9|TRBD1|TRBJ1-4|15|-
CASSPRQGAHEKLFF
TGTGCCAGCAGCCCGCGACAGGGGGCGCATGAAAAACTGTTTTTT
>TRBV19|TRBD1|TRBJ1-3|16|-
CASSPSRGLSGNTIYF
TGTGCCAGTAGCCCATCCAGGGGGCTCTCCGGAAACACCATATATTTT
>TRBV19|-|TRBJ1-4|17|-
CASSGTSTASTNEKLFF
TGTGCCAGTAGTGGGACCTCTACCGCCTCAACTAATGAAAAACTGTTTTTT
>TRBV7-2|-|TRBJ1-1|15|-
CASKLMTLSSAEAFF
TGTGCCAGCAAACTAATGACACTGTCGTCGGCTGAAGCTTTCTTT
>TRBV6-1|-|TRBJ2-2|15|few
CASSDPRGGTGELFF
TGTGCCAGCAGTGACCCGAGGGGGGGAACCGGGGAGCTGTTTTTT
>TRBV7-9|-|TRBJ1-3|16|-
CASSQDSFISGNTIYF
TGTGCCAGCAGTCAAGACAGTTTTATCTCTGGAAACACCATATATTTT
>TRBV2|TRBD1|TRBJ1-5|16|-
CASSDPGQGFGQPQHF
TGTGCCAGCAGTGATCCGGGACAGGGTTTTGGGCAGCCCCAGCATTTT
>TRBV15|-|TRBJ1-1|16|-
CATSRDPGRMNTEAFF
TGTGCCACCAGCAGGGACCCAGGGAGAATGAACACTGAAGCTTTCTTT